Listed here is a single T cell receptor (beta chain). This CDR3 has 17 residues. J was trimmed by 3 bases and V by 0 bases; bases with no gene match: 8. Germline V gene sequence: CDR1 MGHRA, CDR2 YSYEKL. This record comes from a study of cytomegalovirus exposure and HLA in healthy donors. 60 Vbeta and 13 Jbeta primers were used in PCR. Produced via immunoSEQ multiplex PCR; TCRdb's table is partial and in-frame only. In the table there are roughly 160,000 clones, approximately 83% of which are singletons. The chain recombines TRBV4-1 with TRBJ2-1; TRBD1 aligns across 7 bases. The receptor comes from a boy between 2 and 10 years old in good health and CMV-seronegative. Sequencing was performed on PBMCs. CDR3 in amino acids: CASSQEMRAGGYNEQFF. The CDR3 DNA reads as TGCGCCAGCAGCCAAGAGATGAGGGCAGGGGGCTACAATGAGCAGTTCTTC.